A selection of T cell receptor beta chains follows, all from one sample in a study of OX40 agonist ivuxolimab in advanced cancers. Produced via immunoSEQ multiplex PCR; TCRdb's table is partial and in-frame only. This sample has 150,000 to 190,000 clones, with 85% to 95% found just once. This specimen consisted of CD4+ or CD8+ T cells sorted from blood, obtained in a trial of the OX40 agonist ivuxolimab. Receptors originate from an adult with an advanced solid tumor such as melanoma, head and neck, liver or kidney cancer. Each CDR3 is given with its conserved first and last residue. A D gene is named only where the DNA matches it firmly. For some rows the clone size is stated as once, few or many, or as a class when expanded; others skip it.

size,D,V,J,DNA,CDR3
-,-,TRBV2,TRBJ2-1,TGTGCCAGCATTCGGACCTCCTACAATGAGCAGTTCTTC,CASIRTSYNEQFF
once,-,TRBV7-3,TRBJ2-1,TGTGCCAGTCGGGGTAGGGGCAATGAGCAGTTCTTC,CASRGRGNEQFF
-,-,TRBV6-5,TRBJ1-1,TGTGCCAGCAGTTATCAGGGGCCGCGCGAAGCTTTCTTT,CASSYQGPREAFF
-,-,TRBV10-2,TRBJ2-3,TGCGCCAGCTTACCCCCGAGACAGGCTAGCACAGATACGCAGTATTTT,CASLPPRQASTDTQYF
-,-,TRBV15,TRBJ2-3,TGTGCCACCAGCGGAACGCCTCAGGGCGAAGATACGCAGTATTTT,CATSGTPQGEDTQYF
-,-,TRBV5-6,TRBJ1-1,TGTGCCAGCAGCTTGGTAGTCCTTAGAAACACTGAAGCTTTCTTT,CASSLVVLRNTEAFF
-,-,TRBV18,TRBJ1-1,TGTGCCAGCTCACCAAGGAGACCCAGTAGGGGCACTGAAGCTTTCTTT,CASSPRRPSRGTEAFF
-,-,TRBV5-6,TRBJ1-2,TGTGCCAGCAGCTTGGTGCAGACAACTAACTATGGCTACACCTTC,CASSLVQTTNYGYTF
-,TRBD1,TRBV4-2,TRBJ1-4,TGTGCCAGCAGCCAGGTCGCCGGGGACAGGGGAGGTGAAAAACTGTTTTTT,CASSQVAGDRGGEKLFF
-,TRBD1,TRBV5-6,TRBJ1-2,TGTGCCAGCAGCGGGGACAGGGCCTATGGCTACACCTTC,CASSGDRAYGYTF
-,TRBD2,TRBV5-1,TRBJ2-3,TGCGCCAGCAGCTTGGGGGGGCTAGCGGGCGAAAGGCAGTATTTT,CASSLGGLAGERQYF
-,-,TRBV12-5,TRBJ1-5,TGTGCTAGTGGTTTGGGGGCTTATAGCAATCAGCCCCAGCATTTT,CASGLGAYSNQPQHF
-,TRBD2,TRBV5-4,TRBJ2-7,TGTGCCAGCAGCTTGGGGGGACTAGCGGACTACGAGCAGTACTTC,CASSLGGLADYEQYF
-,-,TRBV7-2,TRBJ2-7,TGTGCCAGCAGCGAGTTGGAGGGAGGAGTCTCCTACGAGCAGTACTTC,CASSELEGGVSYEQYF
once,-,TRBV9,TRBJ2-3,TGTGCCAGCAGCGTAGGGTGGCTCACAGATACGCAGTATTTT,CASSVGWLTDTQYF
-,-,TRBV7-2,TRBJ1-2,TGTGCCAGCAGCACCCTAGGGACGCCGAACTATGGCTACACCTTC,CASSTLGTPNYGYTF
-,TRBD1,TRBV7-6,TRBJ2-7,TGTGCCAGCAGCTTACTCGGGACAGGGAACTCCTACGAGCAGTACTTC,CASSLLGTGNSYEQYF
-,-,TRBV7-6,TRBJ1-1,TGTGCCAGCAGCTTATCCCACACGGAGGGAACTGAAGCTTTCTTT,CASSLSHTEGTEAFF
-,TRBD1,TRBV6-5,TRBJ1-2,TGTGCCAGCAGCCAGACGACAGGGGCTAACTATGGCTACACCTTC,CASSQTTGANYGYTF
-,TRBD1,TRBV30,TRBJ1-5,TGTGCCTTCGGACAGGGGCCGGGGAGCAATCAGCCCCAGCATTTT,CAFGQGPGSNQPQHF
-,-,TRBV6-6,TRBJ1-2,TGTGCCAGCAGTTACACCAGGGGAGCTAACTATGGCTACACCTTC,CASSYTRGANYGYTF
-,-,TRBV5-1,TRBJ2-7,TGCGCCAGCAGCGCACTGCCCGGGACACCAAGTGACGAGCAGTACTTC,CASSALPGTPSDEQYF
-,-,TRBV5-6,TRBJ2-7,TGTGCCAGCAGCTTGGTTCGATACGAGCAGTACTTC,CASSLVRYEQYF
-,-,TRBV4-1,TRBJ1-2,TGCGCCAGCAGCCAGCCCAGGGACACCAACTATGGCTACACCTTC,CASSQPRDTNYGYTF
few,-,TRBV5-1,TRBJ2-7,TGCGCCAGCAGCTTGGGGGGGGCCGAGCAGTACTTC,CASSLGGAEQYF
-,-,TRBV15,TRBJ1-5,TGTGCCACCAGCAGAGCGGGGGGAAATGGGATTCAGCCCCAGCATTTT,CATSRAGGNGIQPQHF
-,-,TRBV11-2,TRBJ2-1,TGTGCCAGCAGCTTAAGGGGGAGGAGTGAGCAGTTCTTC,CASSLRGRSEQFF
-,-,TRBV6-6,TRBJ1-4,TGTGCCAGCAGTTACGAATACAGAACAACTAATGAAAAACTGTTTTTT,CASSYEYRTTNEKLFF
-,-,TRBV6-4,TRBJ1-6,TGTGCCAGCACATCCTGGGGGGTTTATAATTCACCCCTCCACTTT,CASTSWGVYNSPLHF
-,-,TRBV7-9,TRBJ2-3,TGTGCCAGCAGCTTTACAGGGACCACAGATACGCAGTATTTT,CASSFTGTTDTQYF
-,-,TRBV7-2,TRBJ2-7,TGTGCCAGCAGCTCCTCGGGACTTGGCTACGAGCAGTACTTC,CASSSSGLGYEQYF
-,-,TRBV10-1,TRBJ2-5,TGCGCCAGCAGTGAGGCAGGGTCCAAAGAGACCCAGTACTTC,CASSEAGSKETQYF
-,-,TRBV6-6,TRBJ1-3,TGTGCCAGCAGTTTGGGACCCTCTGGAAACACCATATATTTT,CASSLGPSGNTIYF
many,-,TRBV28,TRBJ2-7,TGTGCCAGCAGTTTGAGCCCCAAGTACGAGCAGTACTTC,CASSLSPKYEQYF
-,TRBD2,TRBV5-4,TRBJ2-3,TGTGCCAGCAGCTTGGGGACTAGCGGGGCGAGAACAGATACGCAGTATTTT,CASSLGTSGARTDTQYF
-,TRBD2,TRBV15,TRBJ2-3,TGTGCCACCAGCAGACCGGGACTAGCGGGAATAAATACGCAGTATTTT,CATSRPGLAGINTQYF
once,-,TRBV19,TRBJ1-2,TGTGCCAGTAGTATAGATCTCGTGTATAGAGAAAACTATGGCTACACCTTC,CASSIDLVYRENYGYTF
-,-,TRBV5-1,TRBJ2-7,TGCGCCAGCAGCTCGTATCCTACAGGGTACGAGCAGTACTTC,CASSSYPTGYEQYF
-,-,TRBV7-8,TRBJ2-2,TGTGCCAGCAGCCCCAGGGGCGTTGGCACCGGGGAGCTGTTTTTT,CASSPRGVGTGELFF
-,TRBD1,TRBV7-3,TRBJ2-5,TGTGCCAGCAGCCCCGGACAGGGGGAGACCCAGTACTTC,CASSPGQGETQYF
-,TRBD2,TRBV28,TRBJ2-1,TGTGCCAGCAGCGTAGCGGGAGGACACAATGAGCAGTTCTTC,CASSVAGGHNEQFF
-,-,TRBV9,TRBJ2-1,TGTGCCAGCAGCCCTATGGGGAGACCGAACAATGAGCAGTTCTTC,CASSPMGRPNNEQFF
-,-,TRBV6-5,TRBJ2-7,TGTGCCAGCAGTTACTCAACACAGGGCTCCTACGAGCAGTACTTC,CASSYSTQGSYEQYF
-,-,TRBV29-1,TRBJ1-1,TGCAGCCTCCGGACAGCCTTGAACACTGAAGCTTTCTTT,CSLRTALNTEAFF
-,-,TRBV7-2,TRBJ1-3,TGTGCCAGCAGGCAGGGTTCGGACGGAAACACCATATATTTT,CASRQGSDGNTIYF
once,-,TRBV29-1,TRBJ2-7,TGCAGCGTCTCCGGGACACCCAGCTCCTACGAGCAGTACTTC,CSVSGTPSSYEQYF
-,-,TRBV6-5,TRBJ2-3,TGTGCCAGCAAAACCCGAATGGCCGCAGATACGCAGTATTTT,CASKTRMAADTQYF
-,TRBD1,TRBV11-2,TRBJ2-5,TGTGCCAGCAGCCTAGGACAGGGGGCTTATGAGACCCAGTACTTC,CASSLGQGAYETQYF
-,-,TRBV19,TRBJ2-7,TGTGCCAGTAGTATGGAACGGGGCCTCTACGAGCAGTACTTC,CASSMERGLYEQYF
-,-,TRBV28,TRBJ1-2,TGTGCCAGCAGTCAGGGAGGGAGGACTAACTATGGCTACACCTTC,CASSQGGRTNYGYTF
-,-,TRBV7-8,TRBJ1-1,TGTGCCAGCCGCAGGATTCAGGCTGAAGCTTTCTTT,CASRRIQAEAFF
-,TRBD1,TRBV6-1,TRBJ1-2,TGTGCCAGCAGGGCCGGGACAGGGGGAGGACAGGGCTACACCTTC,CASRAGTGGGQGYTF
-,TRBD1,TRBV18,TRBJ1-2,TGTGCCAGCTCACCCCAATCAGGGGGCGTAGGCTATGGCTACACCTTC,CASSPQSGGVGYGYTF
once,-,TRBV7-9,TRBJ1-1,TGTGCCAGCACCGGGTGGGACCAGTCTGAAGCTTTCTTT,CASTGWDQSEAFF
-,-,TRBV19,TRBJ1-1,TGTGCCAATACGAGGACAGTACATGAAGCTTTCTTT,CANTRTVHEAFF
-,TRBD1,TRBV5-1,TRBJ2-5,TGCGCCAGCAGCTTGGCGGCAGGGGGCGAGATAGAGACCCAGTACTTC,CASSLAAGGEIETQYF
-,TRBD1,TRBV9,TRBJ2-1,TGTGCCAGCAGCGGGATCGACAGGGTACCGTTCTTC,CASSGIDRVPFF
-,-,TRBV6-5,TRBJ1-1,TGTGCCAGCAGTTACGGGGCCTACACTGGCACTGAAGCTTTCTTT,CASSYGAYTGTEAFF